This T cell receptor beta chain emerged from a study of post-analysis software for immune sequencing data. Study-wide context: The patients showed relapsing-remitting, secondary progressive and progressive-relapsing multiple sclerosis courses.

General study points: Those samples that were prepared in the same batch co-clustered strongly by F measure. Multiple sclerosis was associated with a significant reduction in normalized Chao1 diversity relative to controls. Patients used four to six TRBV segments, including TRBV5-6, TRBV5-1 and TRBV20-1, more often than controls.

Germline assignment: CDR1 LGHNA and CDR2 YSLEER. The CDR3 sequence is 17 residues long. Incorporated into the TCR beta cDNA libraries were unique molecular identifiers, which served to reduce PCR and sequencing biases. cDNA molecules numbering around 450,000 came from about 1 to 10 million T cells. TCRdb recomputed calls from the PCR reads with MiXCR, one row per CDR3 protein. The table shows about 430,000 distinct CDR3 sequences, with 30% to 40% occurring only once. As to this clonotype: What it binds is unknown. A read error may produce the germline difference seen at one junction end.

Sequencing was done on a sample of blood. The receptor was isolated from a girl aged 2-15 years with multiple sclerosis. The V and J genes are TRBV4-3 and TRBJ2-7, with TRBD1 identical over 10 bases. This CDR3 is CACSQDFAGQGLYEQYF. The CDR3 region has the DNA TGCGCCTGCAGCCAAGATTTCGCGGGACAGGGGCTTTACGAGCAGTACTTC.